What follows describes a single T cell receptor beta chain. No antigen is known for it. V was pared by 2 bases and J by 4 bases, with 8 bases of the junction left unmatched. Germline loops: CDR1 SGDLS, CDR2 YYNGEE. There are 15 residues in the CDR3. This sample stems from a study of T-cell reconstitution after alpha-beta-depleted transplantation in children. Study-level points and caveats: Reportedly, alpha-beta T cells present about two months post-transplant originated from several hundred expanded clones of graft origin. Among T cells one year after transplant, newly produced cells accounted for most counts and diversity. Surviving recipient T cells and thymic progenitors produced the high day-60 TCRbeta diversity seen in some patients.

TCRbeta library preparation incorporated unique molecular identifiers. TCRdb passed the PCR reads through MiXCR, listing each CDR3 protein once. Here the sample spans 450,000 to 550,000 distinct CDR3 sequences, about an eighth being singletons. The material was PBMCs, mostly from graft donor cells, obtained 180 days after TCRalphabeta/CD19-depleted stem cell transplant. The chain links TRBV9 to TRBJ1-2, with 7 bases lining up with TRBD1. This receptor was taken from a female patient aged 2-15 years who had a stem cell transplant for aplastic anemia, so the T cells may come from the graft donor. CDR3 nucleotide sequence: TGTGCCAGCAGCGTCAAGAAAGGGGGCAGCTATGGCTACACCTTC. Amino acid sequence: CASSVKKGGSYGYTF.